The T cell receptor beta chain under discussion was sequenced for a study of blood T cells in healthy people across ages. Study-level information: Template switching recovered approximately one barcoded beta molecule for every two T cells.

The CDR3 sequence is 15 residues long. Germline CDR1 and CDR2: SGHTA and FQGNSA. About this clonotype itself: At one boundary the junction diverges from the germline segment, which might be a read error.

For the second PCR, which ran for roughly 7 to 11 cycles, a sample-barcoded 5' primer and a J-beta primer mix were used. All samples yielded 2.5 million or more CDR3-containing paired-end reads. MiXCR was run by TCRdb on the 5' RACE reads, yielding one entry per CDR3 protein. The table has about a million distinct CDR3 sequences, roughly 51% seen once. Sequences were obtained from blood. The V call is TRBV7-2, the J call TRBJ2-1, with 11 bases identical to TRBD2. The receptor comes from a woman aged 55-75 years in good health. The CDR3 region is CASSLTSGSYNGQFF. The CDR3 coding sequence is TGTGCCAGCAGCTTAACTAGCGGGAGCTACAATGGGCAGTTCTTC.